This TCR beta chain was captured in a study of shared clonotypes between healthy human individuals. Findings and caveats of the study: Clonotype sharing across a few donors was observed for 4% to 6.5% of naive CD4 clonotypes. Larger estimated richness was generally seen in naive subsets than in memory subsets.

It was roughly 210 ng DNA, approximately 30,000 T cell genomes, that sorted-subset replicate PCRs used. How the authors handled the data: ImmunoSEQ yielded junction-only sequences lacking quality scores, so filtering differed. The protocol was immunoSEQ multiplex PCR, while the TCRdb copy is restricted to in-frame clones and leaves out a portion. That table furnishes V, J and clone size, whereas the DNA furnished D and trimming. The repertoire consists of around 2,000,000 clones, with about 95% occurring once and the leading ten covering 1.1%. A single count supports this clone. Its antigen remains unidentified. The junction departs from germline at one end; a sequencing error may be responsible. The naive CD8 fraction comprised CD45RO-negative cells positively selected for CCR7 and excluded terminally differentiated effector memory CD45RA+ cells. The CDR3 sequence is 13 residues long. Per the germline V gene, CDR1 is SQVTM and CDR2 is ANQGSEA.

This receptor was obtained from a man in his late teens or twenties in good health. Material for sequencing was naive CD8+ T cells sorted from blood. V gene TRBV29-1 combines with J gene TRBJ2-1; D remains unclear. The CDR3 protein is CSAEDGSYNEQFF. CDR3 coding DNA: TGCAGCGCTGAAGACGGATCCTACAATGAGCAGTTCTTC.